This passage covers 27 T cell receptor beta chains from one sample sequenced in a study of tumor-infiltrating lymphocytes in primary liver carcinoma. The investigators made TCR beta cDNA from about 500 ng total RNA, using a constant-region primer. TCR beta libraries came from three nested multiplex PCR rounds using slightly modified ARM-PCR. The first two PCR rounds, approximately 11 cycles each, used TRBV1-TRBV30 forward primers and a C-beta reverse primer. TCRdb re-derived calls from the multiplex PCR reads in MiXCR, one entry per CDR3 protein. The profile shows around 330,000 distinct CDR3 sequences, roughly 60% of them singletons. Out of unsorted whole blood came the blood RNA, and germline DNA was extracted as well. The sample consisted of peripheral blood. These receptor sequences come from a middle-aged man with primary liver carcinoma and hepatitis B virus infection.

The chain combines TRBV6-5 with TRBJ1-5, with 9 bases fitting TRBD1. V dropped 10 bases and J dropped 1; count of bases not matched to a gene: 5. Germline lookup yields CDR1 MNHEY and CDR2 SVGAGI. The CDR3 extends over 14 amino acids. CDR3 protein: CAIRDRASNQPQHF. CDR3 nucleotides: TGTGCCATCAGGGACAGGGCCAGCAATCAGCCCCAGCATTTT.

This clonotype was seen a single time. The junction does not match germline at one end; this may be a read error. In DNA form, the CDR3 reads TGCACCAGCAGCCCCTTTGCATTAAGACTAGCGGGGCCCAGCTCCTACAATGAGCAGTTCTTC. Amino acids: CTSSPFALRLAGPSSYNEQFF. V is TRBV4-1 and J is TRBJ2-1, with TRBD2 matching 11 bases. The CDR3 consists of 21 residues. Germline CDR1 MGHRA, CDR2 YSYEKL.

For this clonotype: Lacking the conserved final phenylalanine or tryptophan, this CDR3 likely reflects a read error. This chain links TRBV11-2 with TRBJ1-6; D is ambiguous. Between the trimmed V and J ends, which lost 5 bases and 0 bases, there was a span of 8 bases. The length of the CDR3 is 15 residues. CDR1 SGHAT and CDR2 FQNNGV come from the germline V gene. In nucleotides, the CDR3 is TGTGCCAGCAGCGACGTGAGCTCCTATAATTCACCCCTCCACTCT. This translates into CASSDVSSYNSPLHS.

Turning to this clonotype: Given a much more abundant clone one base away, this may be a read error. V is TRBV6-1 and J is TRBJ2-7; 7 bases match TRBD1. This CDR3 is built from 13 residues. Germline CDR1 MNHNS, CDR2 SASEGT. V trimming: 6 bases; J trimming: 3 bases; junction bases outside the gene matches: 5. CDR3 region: CASRGDSGYEQYF. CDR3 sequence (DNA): TGTGCCAGCAGAGGGGACAGCGGCTACGAGCAGTACTTC.

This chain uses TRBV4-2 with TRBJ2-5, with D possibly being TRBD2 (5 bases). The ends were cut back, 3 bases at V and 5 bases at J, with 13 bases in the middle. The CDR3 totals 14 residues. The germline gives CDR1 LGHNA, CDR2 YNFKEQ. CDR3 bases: TGTGCCAGCAGCCACGAAGGGCGCGGGGAGACCCAGTACTTC. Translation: CASSHEGRGETQYF.

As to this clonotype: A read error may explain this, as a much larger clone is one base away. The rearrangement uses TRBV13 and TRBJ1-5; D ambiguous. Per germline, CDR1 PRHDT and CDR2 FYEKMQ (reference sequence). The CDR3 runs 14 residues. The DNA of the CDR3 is TGTGCCTGCAGCTTAGGAGGGTCTCATCAGCCCCAGCATTTT. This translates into CACSLGGSHQPQHF.

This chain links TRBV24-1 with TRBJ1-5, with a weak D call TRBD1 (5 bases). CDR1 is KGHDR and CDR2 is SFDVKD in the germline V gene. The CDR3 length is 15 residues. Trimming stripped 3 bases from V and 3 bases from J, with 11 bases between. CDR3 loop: CATSDVREVNQPQHF. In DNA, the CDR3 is TGTGCCACCAGTGATGTCAGGGAAGTCAATCAGCCCCAGCATTTT.

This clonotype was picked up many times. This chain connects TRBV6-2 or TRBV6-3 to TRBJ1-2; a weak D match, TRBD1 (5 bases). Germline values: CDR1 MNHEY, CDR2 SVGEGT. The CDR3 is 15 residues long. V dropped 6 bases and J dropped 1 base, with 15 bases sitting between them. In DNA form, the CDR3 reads TGTGCCAGCAGCGTCATGGGGGAAGATAACTATGGCTACACCTTC. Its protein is CASSVMGEDNYGYTF.

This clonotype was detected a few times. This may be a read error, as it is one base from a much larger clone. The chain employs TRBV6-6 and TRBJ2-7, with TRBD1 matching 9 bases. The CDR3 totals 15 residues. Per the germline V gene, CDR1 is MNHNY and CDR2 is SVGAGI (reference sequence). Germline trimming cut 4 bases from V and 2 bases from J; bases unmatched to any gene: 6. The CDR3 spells CASSFQTGGTYEQYF. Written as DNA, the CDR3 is TGTGCCAGCAGTTTCCAGACAGGGGGGACCTACGAGCAGTACTTC.

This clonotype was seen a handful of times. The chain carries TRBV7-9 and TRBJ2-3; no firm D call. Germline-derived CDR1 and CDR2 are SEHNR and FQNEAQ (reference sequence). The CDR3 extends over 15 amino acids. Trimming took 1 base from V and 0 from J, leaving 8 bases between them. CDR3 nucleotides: TGTGCCAGCAGCTTAGTCAGATCTAGCACAGATACGCAGTATTTT. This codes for CASSLVRSSTDTQYF.

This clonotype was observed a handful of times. The CDR3 DNA is TGTGCCAGCACCCAACAGCTAGACTATGGCTACACCTTC. Translated, it gives CASTQQLDYGYTF. The chain couples TRBV5-6 to TRBJ1-2; no clear D gene. This CDR3 is built from 13 residues. Trimming shortened V by 6 bases and J by 3 bases, and 12 bases separated the two germline ends. The germline V gene encodes CDR1 SGHDT and CDR2 YYEEEE.

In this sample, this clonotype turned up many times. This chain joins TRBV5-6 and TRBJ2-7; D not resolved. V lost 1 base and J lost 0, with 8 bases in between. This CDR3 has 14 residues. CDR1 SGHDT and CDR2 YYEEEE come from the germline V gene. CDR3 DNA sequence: TGTGCCAGCAGCTTGTCATCTAGCTCCTACGAGCAGTACTTC. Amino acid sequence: CASSLSSSSYEQYF.

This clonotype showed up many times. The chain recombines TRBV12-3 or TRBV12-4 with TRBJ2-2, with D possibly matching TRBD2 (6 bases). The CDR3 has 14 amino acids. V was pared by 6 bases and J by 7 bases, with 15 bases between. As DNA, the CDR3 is TGTGCCAGCAGCATTGGGGGGACGGGCGGGGAGCTGTTTTTT. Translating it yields CASSIGGTGGELFF.

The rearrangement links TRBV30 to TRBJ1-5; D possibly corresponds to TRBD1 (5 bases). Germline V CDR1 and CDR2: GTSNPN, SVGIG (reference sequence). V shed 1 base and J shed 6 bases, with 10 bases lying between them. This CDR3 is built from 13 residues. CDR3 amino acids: CAWSGQRAQPQHF. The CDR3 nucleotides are TGTGCCTGGAGTGGACAGAGGGCTCAGCCCCAGCATTTT.

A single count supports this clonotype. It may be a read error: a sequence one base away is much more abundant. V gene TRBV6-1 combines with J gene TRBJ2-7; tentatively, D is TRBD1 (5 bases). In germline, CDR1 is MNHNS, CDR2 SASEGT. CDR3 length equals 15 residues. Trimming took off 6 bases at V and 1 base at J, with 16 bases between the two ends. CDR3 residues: CASRRGPDISYEQYF. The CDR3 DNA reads TGTGCCAGCAGGCGAGGCCCGGACATTTCCTACGAGCAGTACTTC.

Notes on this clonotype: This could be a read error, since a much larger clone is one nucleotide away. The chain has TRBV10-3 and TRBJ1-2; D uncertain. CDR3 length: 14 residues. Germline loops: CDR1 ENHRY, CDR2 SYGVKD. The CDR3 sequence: CAVSGQGGSYGYTF. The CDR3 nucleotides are TGTGCCGTCAGTGGCCAAGGAGGTAGCTATGGCTACACCTTC.

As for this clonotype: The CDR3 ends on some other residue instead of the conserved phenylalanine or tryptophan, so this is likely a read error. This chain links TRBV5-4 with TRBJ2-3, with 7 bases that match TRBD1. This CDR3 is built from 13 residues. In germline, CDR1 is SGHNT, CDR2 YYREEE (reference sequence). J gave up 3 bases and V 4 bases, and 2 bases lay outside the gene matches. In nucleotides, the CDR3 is TGTGCCAGCAGCCAGGACAGGACAGATACGCAGTATTCT. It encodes CASSQDRTDTQYS.

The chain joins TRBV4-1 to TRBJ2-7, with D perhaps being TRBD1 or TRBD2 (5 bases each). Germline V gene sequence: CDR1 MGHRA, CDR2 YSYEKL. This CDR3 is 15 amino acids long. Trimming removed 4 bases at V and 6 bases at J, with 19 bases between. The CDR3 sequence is CASSLGIGAVGEQYF. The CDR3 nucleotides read TGCGCCAGCAGCCTCGGGATAGGGGCCGTCGGCGAGCAGTACTTC.

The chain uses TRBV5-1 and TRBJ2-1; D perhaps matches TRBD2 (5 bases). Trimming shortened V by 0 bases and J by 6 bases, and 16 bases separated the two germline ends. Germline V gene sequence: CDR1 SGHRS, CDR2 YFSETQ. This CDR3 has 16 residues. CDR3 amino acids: CASSLEGLADGNEQFF. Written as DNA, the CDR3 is TGCGCCAGCAGCTTGGAAGGACTTGCGGACGGCAATGAGCAGTTCTTC.

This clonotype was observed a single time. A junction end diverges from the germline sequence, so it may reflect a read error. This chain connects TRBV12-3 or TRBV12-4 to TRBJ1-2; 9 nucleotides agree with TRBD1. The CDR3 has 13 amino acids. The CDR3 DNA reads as TGTGCCAGCAGGGAGGACAGGGGCTATTGCTACACCTTC. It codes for CASREDRGYCYTF.

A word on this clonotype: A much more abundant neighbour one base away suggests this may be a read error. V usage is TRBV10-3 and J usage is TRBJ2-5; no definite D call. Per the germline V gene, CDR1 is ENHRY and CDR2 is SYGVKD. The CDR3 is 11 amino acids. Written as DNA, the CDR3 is TGTGCCATCGGTGAGTCAGAGACCCAGTACTTC. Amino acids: CAIGESETQYF.

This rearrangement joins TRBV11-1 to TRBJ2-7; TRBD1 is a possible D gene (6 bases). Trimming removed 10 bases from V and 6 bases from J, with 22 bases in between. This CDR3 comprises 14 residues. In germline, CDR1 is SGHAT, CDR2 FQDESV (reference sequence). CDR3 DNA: TGTGCCATCAGTCGCGGCCGGGTACAGGGCGAGCAGTACTTC. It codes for CAISRGRVQGEQYF.

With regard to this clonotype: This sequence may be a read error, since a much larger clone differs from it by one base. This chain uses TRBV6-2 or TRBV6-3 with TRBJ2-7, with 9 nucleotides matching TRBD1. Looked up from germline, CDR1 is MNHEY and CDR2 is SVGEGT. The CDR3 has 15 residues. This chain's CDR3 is CTSSRPGQGVYEQYF. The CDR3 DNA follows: TGTACCAGCTCCCGACCGGGACAGGGTGTGTACGAGCAGTACTTC.

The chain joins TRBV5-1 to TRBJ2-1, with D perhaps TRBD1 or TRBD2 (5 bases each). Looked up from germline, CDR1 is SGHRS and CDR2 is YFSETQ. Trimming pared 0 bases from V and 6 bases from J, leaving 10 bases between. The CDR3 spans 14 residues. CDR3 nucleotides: TGCGCCAGCAGCTTGGCCGGGGACGCCAATGAGCAGTTCTTC. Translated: CASSLAGDANEQFF.

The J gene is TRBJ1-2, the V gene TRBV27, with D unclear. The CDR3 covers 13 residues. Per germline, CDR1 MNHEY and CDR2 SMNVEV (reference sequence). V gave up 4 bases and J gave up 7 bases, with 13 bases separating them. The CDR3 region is CASSSNVWGGYTF. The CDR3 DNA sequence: TGTGCCAGCAGTTCTAACGTGTGGGGTGGCTACACCTTC.

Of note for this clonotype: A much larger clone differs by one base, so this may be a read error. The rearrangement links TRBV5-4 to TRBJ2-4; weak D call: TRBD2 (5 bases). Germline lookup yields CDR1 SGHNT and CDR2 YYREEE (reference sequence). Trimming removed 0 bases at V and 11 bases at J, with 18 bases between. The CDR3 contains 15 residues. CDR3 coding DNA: TGTGCCAGCAGCTTGGCCCAAGTAGGCCAGGACTTTCAGTACTTC. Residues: CASSLAQVGQDFQYF. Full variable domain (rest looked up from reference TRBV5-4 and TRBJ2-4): ETGVTQSPTHLIKTRGQQVTLRCSSQSGHNTVSWYQQALGQGPQFIFQYYREEENGRGNFPPRFSGLQFPNYSSELNVNALELDDSALYLCASSLAQVGQDFQYFGAGTRLSVL.

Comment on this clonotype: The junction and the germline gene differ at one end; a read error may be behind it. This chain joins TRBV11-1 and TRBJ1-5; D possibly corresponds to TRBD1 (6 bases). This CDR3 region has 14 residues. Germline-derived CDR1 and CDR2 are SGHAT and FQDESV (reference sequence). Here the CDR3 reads CTSSERGGNQPQHF. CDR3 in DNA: TGTACCAGCAGCGAGAGGGGGGGCAATCAGCCCCAGCATTTT.